The 2 T cell receptor beta chains listed next were all sequenced from one sample in a study of CD8+ T cells in alopecia areata. Stated treatment: oral pan-JAK inhibitor, 5-10 mg twice daily. TCR sequencing used cDNA made by reverse transcription of extracted RNA. The assay was immunoSEQ multiplex PCR, and TCRdb's table has in-frame clones only and misses some. Of 150,000 to 200,000 clones listed, around 49% are singletons. Material: CD8+ T cells sorted from blood, obtained between weeks 51 and 52, from a patient treated with tofacitinib. The source is a human donor with alopecia areata.

This clone was detected only a few times. V is TRBV29-1 and J is TRBJ2-4, with 8 bases identical to TRBD1. Germline lookup yields CDR1 SQVTM and CDR2 ANQGSEA. This CDR3 has 16 residues. V lost 5 bases and J lost 1; bases outside the gene matches: 10. CDR3 DNA: TGCAGCGTTAACCGACAGGGGCTGGAGGCCAAAAACATTCAGTACTTC. Protein: CSVNRQGLEAKNIQYF.

The J gene is TRBJ2-3, the V gene TRBV7-2, with D possibly matching TRBD1 (5 bases). This CDR3 spans 13 amino acids. Trimming removed 3 bases at V and 3 bases at J, with 7 bases between. Germline V gives CDR1 SGHTA, CDR2 FQGNSA. CDR3 amino acids: CASSFRVTDTQYF. CDR3 nucleotides: TGTGCCAGCAGCTTCAGGGTTACAGATACGCAGTATTTT.